Following are 19 T cell receptor beta chains from one sample sequenced in a study of PD-1 blockade in classical Hodgkin lymphoma. Clones were sequenced by immunoSEQ multiplex PCR, and TCRdb holds only the in-frame ones, with some missing. The sample shows about 40,000 clones, approximately 80% of them seen only once. After autologous stem cell transplantation all patients relapsed, and prior brentuximab vedotin exposure differed between cohorts. The source material was peripheral blood mononuclear cells (PBMCs), sampled at baseline. Receptor source: a human donor with classical Hodgkin lymphoma.

The chain couples TRBV18 to TRBJ2-1, with D possibly called TRBD1 or TRBD2 (5 bases each). The CDR3 has 14 amino acids. Trimming stripped 6 bases from V and 5 bases from J, with 14 bases between. From germline, CDR1 is KGHSH and CDR2 LQKENI. The CDR3 region is CASSSTGTHNEQFF. The DNA of the CDR3 is TGTGCCAGCTCCTCTACCGGGACCCACAATGAGCAGTTCTTC.

This chain's CDR3 is CASSLGLVASTDTQYF. Here the CDR3 DNA reads TGCGCCAGCAGCTTGGGACTAGTCGCTTCCACAGATACGCAGTATTTT. The chain couples TRBV5-1 to TRBJ2-3; D is perhaps TRBD2 (6 bases). Germline assignment: CDR1 SGHRS and CDR2 YFSETQ. Trimming left V 0 bases short and J 2 bases short, with 13 bases between. This CDR3 has 16 amino acids.

This chain links TRBV5-1 with TRBJ2-3; 10 nucleotides align to TRBD2. This CDR3 has 17 amino acids. V shed 5 bases, J shed 2 bases, and the junction held 11 bases outside the gene matches. Germline CDR1 is SGHRS and CDR2 is YFSETQ. The CDR3 nucleotides are TGCGCCAGCAGTTCAGCCCTACTAGCGGGGACCACAGATACGCAGTATTTT. This translates into CASSSALLAGTTDTQYF.

This chain joins TRBV28 and TRBJ2-7; the D call may be TRBD1 or TRBD2 (5 bases each). The CDR3 consists of 13 residues. From germline, CDR1 is MDHEN and CDR2 SYDVKM. V lost 8 bases and J 2 bases, leaving 13 bases between the germline ends. The CDR3 region has the DNA TGTGCCAGCCACACCGTGGGGGCCTACGAGCAGTACTTC. This translates into CASHTVGAYEQYF.

The chain recombines TRBV10-2 with TRBJ1-1; 7 bases align to TRBD1. This CDR3 comprises 16 residues. J gave up 3 bases and V 4 bases, and 11 bases lay outside the gene matches. CDR1 and CDR2 (germline): WSHSY, SAAADI. The CDR3 loop reads CASSGLGRGADTEAFF. The CDR3 DNA is TGCGCCAGCAGTGGTCTGGGCAGGGGGGCCGACACTGAAGCTTTCTTT.

The rearrangement joins TRBV11-2 to TRBJ1-1; D is unclear. The germline CDR1 and CDR2 sequences are SGHAT and FQNNGV. The CDR3 loop spans 13 amino acids. The V and J ends lost 6 bases and 0 bases respectively, with 8 bases between them. CDR3 loop: CASSLYMNTEAFF. For the CDR3, the DNA is TGTGCCAGCAGTTTGTACATGAACACTGAAGCTTTCTTT.

The V call is TRBV18, the J call TRBJ2-5, with D perhaps TRBD1 (6 bases). The CDR3 has 15 residues. CDR1 KGHSH and CDR2 LQKENI come from the germline V gene. Trimming stripped 3 bases from V and 5 bases from J, with 16 bases between. CDR3 in amino acids: CASSPLTGVLETQYF. The CDR3, as DNA: TGTGCCAGCTCACCCCTGACAGGAGTTCTGGAGACCCAGTACTTC.

The CDR3 is CASSDGGAVDTEAFF. In DNA, the CDR3 is TGTGCCAGCAGTGATGGGGGGGCCGTGGACACTGAAGCTTTCTTT. This rearrangement joins TRBV6-1 to TRBJ1-1; a possible D gene is TRBD1 (6 bases). Germline loops: CDR1 MNHNS, CDR2 SASEGT. The V end was cut by 3 bases, the J end by 3 bases, with 14 bases between. This CDR3 spans 15 amino acids.

The chain combines TRBV11-2 with TRBJ2-3; TRBD1 agrees at 8 bases. CDR3 length: 14 amino acids. The ends lost 6 bases at V and 2 bases at J; junction bases unmatched: 4. The germline V gene has CDR1 SGHAT and CDR2 FQNNGV. The CDR3 DNA follows: TGTGCCAGCAGGGACAGGGATCACACAGATACGCAGTATTTT. Translating it yields CASRDRDHTDTQYF.

The CDR3 DNA is TGCGCCAGCAGCCAACGAGGGACAGGGCTCTACGAGCAGTACTTC. It translates to CASSQRGTGLYEQYF. V is TRBV4-1 and J is TRBJ2-7; 9 bases are shared with TRBD1. Germline V lookup: CDR1 MGHRA, CDR2 YSYEKL. This CDR3 has 15 residues. With 2 bases clipped from V and 3 bases from J, the junction kept 5 bases outside the gene matches.

This chain connects TRBV10-3 to TRBJ2-1; D is unclear. Trimming took off 0 bases at V and 10 bases at J, with 4 bases between the two ends. The CDR3 covers 11 residues. Germline CDR1 is ENHRY and CDR2 is SYGVKD. The CDR3 loop reads CAISESGEQFF. CDR3 DNA sequence: TGTGCCATCAGTGAGTCGGGGGAGCAGTTCTTC.

DNA for the CDR3: TGCAGCGCTTGGGCAGGGGCGACAGATACGCAGTATTTT. Translated: CSAWAGATDTQYF. The rearrangement joins TRBV29-1 to TRBJ2-3; possible D gene TRBD1, 6 bases. Per germline, CDR1 SQVTM and CDR2 ANQGSEA. This CDR3 has 13 amino acids. The V end lost 7 bases, the J end lost 3 bases, and 14 bases lay between the germline ends.

The chain carries TRBV5-4 and TRBJ2-1; TRBD1 aligns across 9 bases. The germline CDR1 and CDR2 sequences are SGHNT and YYREEE (reference sequence). The CDR3 is 15 residues long. Losses at the gene ends were 4 bases for V and 6 bases for J; bases not matched to a gene: 8. The CDR3 is CASSVGTGTSNEQFF. The CDR3 nucleotides read TGTGCCAGCAGCGTAGGGACAGGGACTTCCAATGAGCAGTTCTTC. Filled out from reference TRBV5-4 and TRBJ2-1, the complete variable domain reads ETGVTQSPTHLIKTRGQQVTLRCSSQSGHNTVSWYQQALGQGPQFIFQYYREEENGRGNFPPRFSGLQFPNYSSELNVNALELDDSALYLCASSVGTGTSNEQFFGPGTRLTVL.

The gene calls are TRBV5-1 and TRBJ2-1; D might be TRBD1 or TRBD2, each matching 5 bases. The CDR3 sequence is 15 residues long. Trimming left V 2 bases short and J 8 bases short, with 17 bases between. The germline gives CDR1 SGHRS, CDR2 YFSETQ. DNA of the CDR3: TGCGCCAGCAGCTTCCGGGACCAGTGGGCCTATGAGCAGTTCTTC. Protein: CASSFRDQWAYEQFF.

This clone is categorized as medium-sized. The chain carries TRBV7-8 and TRBJ2-7; D call uncertain. Trimming pared 5 bases from V and 7 bases from J, leaving 9 bases between. CDR1 and CDR2 from the germline V gene are SGHVS and FQNEAQ. CDR3 length: 11 amino acids. The CDR3 loop is CASSLSSEQYF. The CDR3 DNA sequence: TGTGCCAGCAGCCTCAGTTCTGAGCAGTACTTC.

J is TRBJ1-2 and V is TRBV15; D may be TRBD1 (5 bases). Germline CDR1 LNHNV, CDR2 YYDKDF (reference sequence). The V end was cut by 5 bases, the J end by 0 bases, with 13 bases between. This CDR3 comprises 15 residues. This CDR3 is CATSGKWGANYGYTF. As DNA, the CDR3 is TGTGCCACCAGCGGCAAGTGGGGCGCTAACTATGGCTACACCTTC. Full variable domain (outside the CDR3, taken from reference TRBV15 and TRBJ1-2): DAMVIQNPRYQVTQFGKPVTLSCSQTLNHNVMYWYQQKSSQAPKLLFHYYDKDFNNEADTPDNFQSRRPNTSFCFLDIRSPGLGDTAMYLCATSGKWGANYGYTFGSGTRLTVV.

This rearrangement joins TRBV7-9 to TRBJ1-1; D is perhaps TRBD1 (5 bases). V was pared by 5 bases and J by 8 bases, with 15 bases between. This CDR3 spans 13 amino acids. Germline V gene lookup returns CDR1 SEHNR and CDR2 FQNEAQ (reference sequence). The CDR3 loop is CASSPRQDKEAFF. The CDR3 nucleotides read TGTGCCAGCAGCCCCCGTCAGGACAAAGAAGCTTTCTTT.

The genes are TRBV5-1 and TRBJ2-7; either TRBD1 or TRBD2 may fit D (5 bases each). V gave up 5 bases and J gave up 3 bases, with 18 bases separating them. CDR3 length equals 15 residues. In germline, CDR1 is SGHRS, CDR2 YFSETQ. This chain's CDR3 is CASSFGTLKFYEQYF. CDR3 nucleotides: TGCGCCAGCAGTTTCGGGACCCTGAAGTTCTACGAGCAGTACTTC. The full variable domain, in which reference TRBV5-1 and TRBJ2-7 provide the parts outside the CDR3, is KAGVTQTPRYLIKTRGQQVTLSCSPISGHRSVSWYQQTPGQGLQFLFEYFSETQRNKGNFPGRFSGRQFSNSRSEMNVSTLELGDSALYLCASSFGTLKFYEQYFGPGTRLTVT.

The chain combines TRBV19 with TRBJ1-2; 7 bases match TRBD1. After removal of 3 bases from V and 5 bases from J, the junction contained 15 bases not matched to a gene. In germline, CDR1 is LNHDA, CDR2 SQIVND (reference sequence). The CDR3 has 17 amino acids. The CDR3 spells CASSMTGLIFPFYGYTF. Here the CDR3 DNA reads TGTGCCAGTAGTATGACAGGGCTGATATTTCCTTTTTATGGCTACACCTTC. The full variable domain, rest sourced from reference TRBV19 and TRBJ1-2, is DGGITQSPKYLFRKEGQNVTLSCEQNLNHDAMYWYRQDPGQGLRLIYYSQIVNDFQKGDIAEGYSVSREKKESFPLTVTSAQKNPTAFYLCASSMTGLIFPFYGYTFGSGTRLTVV.